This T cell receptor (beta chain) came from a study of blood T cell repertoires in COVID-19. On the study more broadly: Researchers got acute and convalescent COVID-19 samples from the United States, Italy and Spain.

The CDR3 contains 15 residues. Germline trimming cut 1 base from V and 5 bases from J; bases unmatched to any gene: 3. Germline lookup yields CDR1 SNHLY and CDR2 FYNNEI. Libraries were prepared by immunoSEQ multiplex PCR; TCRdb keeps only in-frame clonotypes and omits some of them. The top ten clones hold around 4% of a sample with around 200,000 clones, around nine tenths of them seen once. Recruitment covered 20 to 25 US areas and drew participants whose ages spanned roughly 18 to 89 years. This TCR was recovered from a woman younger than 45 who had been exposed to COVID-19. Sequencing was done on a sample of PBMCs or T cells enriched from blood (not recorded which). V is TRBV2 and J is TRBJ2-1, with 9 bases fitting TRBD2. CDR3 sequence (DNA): TGTGCCAGCAGTGAAGTAGCGGGGGCGCACAATGAGCAGTTCTTC. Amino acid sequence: CASSEVAGAHNEQFF.